This is a list of T cell receptor beta chains from one sample in a study of T-cell memory formation after mild COVID-19. TCRdb ran MiXCR on the 5' RACE reads and lists one entry per CDR3 protein. Here the sample spans about 450,000 distinct CDR3 sequences, less than 25% being singletons. Sample: PBMCs or a T cell subset sorted from them (not recorded which). The source of these receptors is an adult woman who had mild COVID-19 (a few samples of this study predate the infection). Cell type and time point are not known. CDR3s include the opening cysteine and the closing phenylalanine or tryptophan. The order of the fields is V gene, J gene, D gene, clone size, CDR3 protein, CDR3 DNA. The D gene is left open where the match is weak. Size tells how often a clone was seen (once, few, many) or the class of an expanded clone, and some rows leave it out.

V gene: TRBV18
J gene: TRBJ2-7
D gene: -
clone size: few
CDR3 protein: CASSQDSGSYEQYF
CDR3 DNA: TGTGCCAGCTCACAGGACTCCGGTTCCTACGAGCAGTACTTC

V gene: TRBV20-1
J gene: TRBJ1-2
D gene: TRBD1
clone size: -
CDR3 protein: CSAKYHRGPNYGYTF
CDR3 DNA: TGCAGTGCTAAATACCACAGGGGACCTAACTATGGCTACACCTTC

V gene: TRBV24-1
J gene: TRBJ2-3
D gene: TRBD1
clone size: -
CDR3 protein: CATSDFRDRETDTQYF
CDR3 DNA: TGTGCCACCAGTGATTTCCGGGACAGGGAAACAGATACGCAGTATTTT

V gene: TRBV20-1
J gene: TRBJ2-7
D gene: -
clone size: -
CDR3 protein: CSTRRFTGGSYEQYF
CDR3 DNA: TGCAGTACTAGGCGGTTCACAGGAGGCTCCTACGAGCAGTACTTC

V gene: TRBV30
J gene: TRBJ1-5
D gene: -
clone size: -
CDR3 protein: CAWSGVASPQHF
CDR3 DNA: TGTGCCTGGAGCGGGGTTGCCTCGCCCCAGCATTTT

V gene: TRBV12-3/TRBV12-4
J gene: TRBJ1-4
D gene: -
clone size: many
CDR3 protein: CASCRTNEKLFF
CDR3 DNA: TGTGCCAGCTGTAGAACTAATGAAAAACTGTTTTTT

V gene: TRBV7-8
J gene: TRBJ2-4
D gene: -
clone size: -
CDR3 protein: CASSWQIYGTGSLAKNIQYF
CDR3 DNA: TGTGCCAGCAGCTGGCAGATTTACGGGACTGGGTCCTTAGCCAAAAACATTCAGTACTTC

V gene: TRBV5-5
J gene: TRBJ2-7
D gene: -
clone size: -
CDR3 protein: CASSLVISYEQYF
CDR3 DNA: TGTGCCAGCAGCTTGGTCATATCCTACGAGCAGTACTTC

V gene: TRBV19
J gene: TRBJ1-1
D gene: -
clone size: few
CDR3 protein: CASSDVGGGTEAFF
CDR3 DNA: TGTGCCAGTAGTGATGTCGGGGGAGGCACTGAAGCTTTCTTT

V gene: TRBV15
J gene: TRBJ2-1
D gene: -
clone size: many
CDR3 protein: CATSSRSSSYNEQFF
CDR3 DNA: TGTGCCACCAGCTCACGATCGAGCTCCTACAATGAGCAGTTCTTC

V gene: TRBV12-3/TRBV12-4
J gene: TRBJ2-7
D gene: -
clone size: many
CDR3 protein: CASSQGLEQYF
CDR3 DNA: TGTGCCAGCAGTCAGGGTCTCGAGCAGTACTTC

V gene: TRBV3-1
J gene: TRBJ2-3
D gene: -
clone size: few
CDR3 protein: CASSHQNGQYF
CDR3 DNA: TGTGCCAGCAGCCACCAGAATGGGCAGTATTTT

V gene: TRBV28
J gene: TRBJ1-2
D gene: -
clone size: -
CDR3 protein: CASSLLQVENYGYTF
CDR3 DNA: TGTGCCAGCAGTTTGTTACAAGTGGAGAACTATGGCTACACCTTC

V gene: TRBV9
J gene: TRBJ2-6
D gene: -
clone size: -
CDR3 protein: CASSVRGTSGANVLTF
CDR3 DNA: TGTGCCAGCAGCGTAAGGGGGACTTCTGGGGCCAACGTCCTGACTTTC

V gene: TRBV24-1
J gene: TRBJ2-5
D gene: TRBD2
clone size: few
CDR3 protein: CATSERLAGKETQYF
CDR3 DNA: TGTGCCACCAGTGAAAGGCTAGCGGGGAAAGAGACCCAGTACTTC

V gene: TRBV12-3/TRBV12-4
J gene: TRBJ2-3
D gene: TRBD2
clone size: -
CDR3 protein: CASTLLTGGTDTQYF
CDR3 DNA: TGTGCCAGCACCCTCCTGACGGGGGGAACAGATACGCAGTATTTT

V gene: TRBV11-1
J gene: TRBJ2-1
D gene: TRBD2
clone size: few
CDR3 protein: CASSSGGVDNEQFF
CDR3 DNA: TGTGCCAGCAGCTCGGGGGGTGTGGACAATGAGCAGTTCTTC

V gene: TRBV20-1
J gene: TRBJ2-3
D gene: TRBD2
clone size: few
CDR3 protein: CSAKFLAGGWTQYF
CDR3 DNA: TGCAGTGCTAAGTTCCTAGCGGGGGGGTGGACGCAGTATTTT

V gene: TRBV5-1
J gene: TRBJ1-2
D gene: -
clone size: -
CDR3 protein: CASSPNGPLPYGYTF
CDR3 DNA: TGCGCCAGCAGCCCAAACGGGCCCCTACCCTATGGCTACACCTTC

V gene: TRBV7-3
J gene: TRBJ1-1
D gene: -
clone size: few
CDR3 protein: CASSPSGVGSTEAFF
CDR3 DNA: TGTGCCAGCAGCCCTTCAGGGGTAGGGAGTACTGAAGCTTTCTTT

V gene: TRBV7-9
J gene: TRBJ2-1
D gene: TRBD2
clone size: -
CDR3 protein: CASSSGGRPIEKQFF
CDR3 DNA: TGTGCCAGCAGCTCGGGGGGGAGACCCATTGAGAAGCAGTTCTTC

V gene: TRBV28
J gene: TRBJ2-3
D gene: -
clone size: few
CDR3 protein: CASSLNYGAWESDTQYF
CDR3 DNA: TGTGCCAGCAGCCTTAACTACGGGGCTTGGGAATCGGATACGCAGTATTTT

V gene: TRBV6-2/TRBV6-3
J gene: TRBJ2-2
D gene: TRBD2
clone size: -
CDR3 protein: CASGLGLGFTGELFF
CDR3 DNA: TGTGCCAGCGGCCTTGGACTAGGCTTCACCGGGGAGCTGTTTTTT

V gene: TRBV6-5
J gene: TRBJ2-2
D gene: TRBD1
clone size: -
CDR3 protein: CASSRDRGTNTGELFF
CDR3 DNA: TGTGCCAGCAGTCGCGACAGGGGGACGAACACCGGGGAGCTGTTTTTT

V gene: TRBV6-2/TRBV6-3
J gene: TRBJ2-5
D gene: TRBD2
clone size: few
CDR3 protein: CASSYAGLLQETQYF
CDR3 DNA: TGTGCCAGCAGTTACGCGGGACTACTCCAAGAGACCCAGTACTTC

V gene: TRBV27
J gene: TRBJ2-1
D gene: TRBD2
clone size: few
CDR3 protein: CASSSRGTSPNEQFF
CDR3 DNA: TGTGCCAGCAGTTCTAGGGGGACTAGCCCCAATGAGCAGTTCTTC

V gene: TRBV3-1
J gene: TRBJ2-1
D gene: -
clone size: once
CDR3 protein: CASSQALILVGNNEQFF
CDR3 DNA: TGTGCCAGCAGCCAAGCTTTGATTTTGGTGGGCAACAATGAGCAGTTCTTC

V gene: TRBV15
J gene: TRBJ2-7
D gene: -
clone size: -
CDR3 protein: CATSRRVTGSEQYF
CDR3 DNA: TGTGCCACCAGCAGACGAGTAACAGGGAGTGAGCAGTACTTC

V gene: TRBV6-5
J gene: TRBJ2-2
D gene: TRBD1
clone size: -
CDR3 protein: CASRPGQGVTGELFF
CDR3 DNA: TGTGCCAGCAGACCTGGACAGGGGGTCACCGGGGAGCTGTTTTTT

V gene: TRBV25-1
J gene: TRBJ2-7
D gene: -
clone size: -
CDR3 protein: CASSKDTSWGEQYF
CDR3 DNA: TGTGCCAGCAGCAAAGACACTTCATGGGGCGAGCAGTACTTC

V gene: TRBV12-3/TRBV12-4
J gene: TRBJ2-5
D gene: TRBD2
clone size: -
CDR3 protein: CARSFSPGSGGARETQYF
CDR3 DNA: TGTGCCAGAAGTTTCTCCCCGGGTAGCGGGGGGGCCAGGGAGACCCAGTACTTC

V gene: TRBV7-8
J gene: TRBJ1-1
D gene: -
clone size: -
CDR3 protein: CASSLVQERTEAFF
CDR3 DNA: TGTGCCAGCAGCTTAGTCCAGGAGCGGACTGAAGCTTTCTTT

V gene: TRBV7-8
J gene: TRBJ2-6
D gene: TRBD1
clone size: -
CDR3 protein: CASSRRGPGANVLTF
CDR3 DNA: TGTGCCAGCAGTCGCAGGGGGCCGGGGGCCAACGTCCTGACTTTC

V gene: TRBV29-1
J gene: TRBJ2-7
D gene: TRBD1
clone size: -
CDR3 protein: CSVRDSSYEQYF
CDR3 DNA: TGCAGCGTCCGGGACAGCTCCTACGAGCAGTACTTC

V gene: TRBV3-1
J gene: TRBJ1-1
D gene: -
clone size: few
CDR3 protein: CASSQTGEFTEAFF
CDR3 DNA: TGTGCCAGCAGCCAGACAGGCGAGTTCACTGAAGCTTTCTTT

V gene: TRBV7-9
J gene: TRBJ2-2
D gene: TRBD1
clone size: -
CDR3 protein: CASSLAWTGWTGELFF
CDR3 DNA: TGTGCCAGCAGCTTAGCGTGGACAGGGTGGACCGGGGAGCTGTTTTTT

V gene: TRBV5-5
J gene: TRBJ2-3
D gene: -
clone size: -
CDR3 protein: CASSLWQRQGTDTQYF
CDR3 DNA: TGTGCCAGCAGCTTATGGCAACGACAGGGCACAGATACGCAGTATTTT

V gene: TRBV7-3
J gene: TRBJ2-7
D gene: TRBD2
clone size: -
CDR3 protein: CASSLPAGTSSYEQYF
CDR3 DNA: TGTGCCAGCAGCTTACCCGCCGGGACTAGCTCCTACGAGCAGTACTTC

V gene: TRBV6-6
J gene: TRBJ2-7
D gene: TRBD2
clone size: -
CDR3 protein: CASSYSASGSYEQYF
CDR3 DNA: TGTGCCAGCAGTTACTCGGCTAGCGGGAGTTACGAGCAGTACTTC

V gene: TRBV12-3/TRBV12-4
J gene: TRBJ1-2
D gene: -
clone size: -
CDR3 protein: CASSLAPGYYGYTF
CDR3 DNA: TGTGCCAGCAGTTTAGCGCCAGGCTACTATGGCTACACCTTC

V gene: TRBV5-1
J gene: TRBJ2-1
D gene: TRBD2
clone size: -
CDR3 protein: CASTSNTGTSAFF
CDR3 DNA: TGCGCCAGCACCTCCAACACCGGGACTAGTGCTTTCTTC

V gene: TRBV12-3/TRBV12-4
J gene: TRBJ2-1
D gene: -
clone size: -
CDR3 protein: CASRPASDEQFF
CDR3 DNA: TGTGCCAGCAGACCAGCTAGCGATGAGCAGTTCTTC

V gene: TRBV3-1
J gene: TRBJ1-1
D gene: TRBD1
clone size: few
CDR3 protein: CASSQPDRDTEAFF
CDR3 DNA: TGTGCCAGCAGCCAACCGGACAGGGACACTGAAGCTTTCTTT